The entry below gives a single T cell receptor beta chain sequence along with its context. Antigen: not known. Treg sorting used a CD4+CD25+CD127-/low gate. V was clipped by 0 bases and J by 13 bases; unmatched bases: 19. The CDR3 is 18 amino acids. Looked up from germline, CDR1 is DFQATT and CDR2 is SNEGSKA (reference sequence). Study results and caveats: Larger-cohort validation covered only one TCR beta V-J rearrangement.

TCRdb recomputed calls from the 5' RACE reads with MiXCR, one row per CDR3 protein. The top ten hold about 5% of the sample, which has approximately 9,000 distinct CDR3 sequences, 34% seen once. V and J are TRBV20-1 and TRBJ2-1; 12 nucleotides agree with TRBD2. The TCR comes from a female donor with breast cancer. The specimen sequenced was Tregs sorted from blood. The CDR3 DNA reads as TGCAGTGCTAGAGATTACGGGACTAGCGGGCACTCCTACAATAAACAGTTCTTC. Amino acids: CSARDYGTSGHSYNKQFF.